The 26 T cell receptor beta chains below come from one sample, sequenced in a study of cytomegalovirus exposure and HLA in healthy donors. The PCR used 60 Vbeta and 13 Jbeta primers. TCRdb's table, derived via immunoSEQ multiplex PCR, lists solely in-frame clones and lacks some. The sample has around 100,000 clones; roughly 78% are singletons. Material: PBMCs. These receptors originate from a male donor in good health and CMV-seropositive.

The chain carries TRBV7-9 and TRBJ1-1, with TRBD1 as a possible D gene (5 bases). CDR1 and CDR2 (germline): SEHNR, FQNEAQ (reference sequence). Trimming left V 5 bases short and J 3 bases short, with 16 bases between. This CDR3 comprises 15 residues. CDR3 nucleotides: TGTGCCAGCAGCCTTACGGGACTTGCGCACACTGAAGCTTTCTTT. Residues: CASSLTGLAHTEAFF.

This rearrangement joins TRBV9 to TRBJ1-5; D might be TRBD1 (5 bases). Germline values: CDR1 SGDLS, CDR2 YYNGEE. CDR3 length: 14 amino acids. Trimming cost V 1 base and J 6 bases, with 11 bases left between them. Written as DNA, the CDR3 is TGTGCCAGCAGCGTATCGGACGGGGGTCAGCCCCAGCATTTT. Residues: CASSVSDGGQPQHF.

The genes are TRBV11-2 and TRBJ2-2, with TRBD1 matching over 8 bases. Germline CDR1 reads SGHAT; CDR2 reads FQNNGV. J gave up 5 bases and V 5 bases, and 10 bases lay outside the gene matches. This CDR3 contains 16 residues. The CDR3 bases are TGTGCCAGCAGCGTATGGACAGGGTTAGGGACCGGGGAGCTGTTTTTT. Encoded protein: CASSVWTGLGTGELFF.

The chain links TRBV27 to TRBJ1-1; a possible D gene is TRBD1 (5 bases). Germline lookup yields CDR1 MNHEY and CDR2 SMNVEV (reference sequence). Trimming removed 6 bases at V and 4 bases at J, with 6 bases between. This CDR3 is 11 amino acids long. CDR3 residues: CASRGLTEAFF. The DNA for the CDR3 is TGTGCCAGCAGGGGGCTCACTGAAGCTTTCTTT.

This chain links TRBV28 with TRBJ1-6, with D tentatively TRBD1 (6 bases). CDR1 MDHEN and CDR2 SYDVKM come from the germline V gene. The CDR3 consists of 14 residues. Trimming cost V 5 bases and J 6 bases, with 11 bases left between them. CDR3: CASSMDSRNSPLHF. The CDR3 DNA reads TGTGCCAGCAGTATGGACAGTCGTAATTCACCCCTCCACTTT.

CDR3 region: CASSIKGLAGYLSGANVLTF. In DNA form, the CDR3 reads TGTGCCAGTAGTATTAAGGGACTAGCGGGGTATTTATCTGGGGCCAACGTCCTGACTTTC. The chain is built from TRBV19 and TRBJ2-6; TRBD2 matches at 13 bases. V trimming: 3 bases; J trimming: 1 base; junction bases outside the gene matches: 9. Germline-derived CDR1 and CDR2 are LNHDA and SQIVND (reference sequence). This CDR3 has 20 residues.

The V gene is TRBV5-1, the J gene TRBJ2-7; TRBD1 aligns across 9 bases. The CDR3 loop spans 15 amino acids. Germline CDR1 is SGHRS and CDR2 is YFSETQ. Trimming took 4 bases from V and 5 from J; bases not matched to a gene: 10. The CDR3 DNA sequence: TGCGCCAGCAGCCCCCACTGGGACAGGGCGAACGAGCAGTACTTC. The encoded protein is CASSPHWDRANEQYF.

The genes are TRBV5-4 and TRBJ1-1; no clear D gene. V was trimmed by 0 bases and J by 8 bases, leaving 14 bases between them. Germline V CDR1 and CDR2: SGHNT, YYREEE (reference sequence). The CDR3 totals 14 residues. CDR3 residues: CASSLEADQAEAFF. CDR3 sequence (DNA): TGTGCCAGCAGCTTGGAGGCAGACCAGGCCGAAGCTTTCTTT.

This clone has just a few counts. The rearrangement joins TRBV6-1 to TRBJ1-3; 9 bases match TRBD1. The CDR3 runs 15 residues. V shed 6 bases and J 4 bases; nucleotides not matched to a gene: 7. Germline V CDR1 and CDR2: MNHNS, SASEGT. The CDR3 spells CASREQGAAGNTIYF. As DNA, the CDR3 is TGTGCCAGCAGGGAACAGGGGGCTGCGGGAAACACCATATATTTT.

The genes are TRBV11-2 and TRBJ1-2, with 7 bases matching TRBD1. CDR1 and CDR2 (germline): SGHAT, FQNNGV. The junction had 15 bases not matched to a gene; V was cut back by 4 bases and J by 7 bases. This CDR3 has 16 residues. CDR3 protein: CASSSVKDRTGAGYTF. Here the CDR3 DNA reads TGTGCCAGCAGCTCAGTCAAGGACAGGACGGGGGCTGGCTACACCTTC.

This clone was found once. The rearrangement links TRBV6-5 to TRBJ1-2; 10 nucleotides agree with TRBD1. Looked up from germline, CDR1 is MNHEY and CDR2 is SVGAGI. This CDR3 has 15 amino acids. After removal of 6 bases from V and 4 bases from J, the junction contained 8 bases not matched to a gene. The CDR3 spells CASRADRGLGYGYTF. The CDR3 nucleotides read TGTGCCAGCAGGGCGGACAGGGGGTTAGGCTATGGCTACACCTTC.

This chain connects TRBV2 to TRBJ2-7; D might be TRBD1 (6 bases). V dropped 6 bases and J dropped 7 bases, with 10 bases sitting between them. The CDR3 runs to 11 residues. Germline V CDR1 and CDR2: SNHLY, FYNNEI. The CDR3 sequence is CASSKDREQYF. CDR3 DNA sequence: TGTGCCAGCAGCAAGGACAGAGAGCAGTACTTC.

This clone was seen a few times. In nucleotides, the CDR3 is TGTGCCAGCAGTTACTCGTCCAGGGGGCTAGGTCAGCCCCAGCATTTT. The encoded protein is CASSYSSRGLGQPQHF. This chain uses TRBV6-6 with TRBJ1-5, with 8 bases fitting TRBD1. This CDR3 is built from 16 residues. Germline CDR1 and CDR2: MNHNY and SVGAGI (reference sequence). The V segment lost 0 bases and the J segment 6 bases; nucleotides outside the gene matches: 7.

In nucleotides, the CDR3 is TGTGCCAGCAGCTATGACAGGGCAGGGACTGAAGCTTTCTTT. Its translation: CASSYDRAGTEAFF. This chain joins TRBV7-2 and TRBJ1-1; 7 nucleotides match TRBD1. The CDR3 has 14 residues. The germline V gene encodes CDR1 SGHTA and CDR2 FQGNSA. Losses at the gene ends were 4 bases for V and 5 bases for J; bases not matched to a gene: 7.

This clone has only one observation. This sequence joins TRBV5-1 and TRBJ2-1; 7 positions match TRBD2. The CDR3 has 14 residues. The J segment lost 4 bases and the V segment lost 6 bases, leaving 7 bases of the junction unmatched. Germline CDR1 and CDR2: SGHRS and YFSETQ. CDR3 nucleotides: TGCGCCAGCACCTATGGGGGGGGGTACAATGAGCAGTTCTTC. Translating it yields CASTYGGGYNEQFF.

The gene calls are TRBV5-1 and TRBJ2-3, with D possibly matching TRBD1 (6 bases). Trimming took 4 bases from V and 0 from J, leaving 12 bases between them. CDR3 size: 15 residues. The V gene's germline CDR1 is SGHRS and CDR2 YFSETQ. The CDR3 reads CASSPGGGSTDTQYF. The CDR3 DNA reads TGCGCCAGCAGCCCGGGTGGGGGCAGCACAGATACGCAGTATTTT.

The gene calls are TRBV14 and TRBJ2-2, with 9 bases identical to TRBD1. The CDR3 loop spans 17 amino acids. Germline CDR1 and CDR2: SGHDN and FVKESK. V lost 2 bases, J lost 5 bases, and 9 bases stayed unmatched. Here the CDR3 reads CASSQHGGQGQTGELFF. CDR3 nucleotide sequence: TGTGCCAGCAGCCAACATGGGGGACAGGGACAAACCGGGGAGCTGTTTTTT. Using reference TRBV14 and TRBJ2-2 for the parts outside the CDR3, the full variable domain is EAGVTQFPSHSVIEKGQTVTLRCDPISGHDNLYWYRRVMGKEIKFLLHFVKESKQDESGMPNNRFLAERTGGTYSTLKVQPAELEDSGVYFCASSQHGGQGQTGELFFGEGSRLTVL.

The CDR3 spells CASSLQGGGYTF. For the CDR3, the DNA is TGTGCCAGCAGCCTACAGGGTGGCGGCTACACCTTC. The rearrangement joins TRBV5-4 to TRBJ1-2; tentative D call: TRBD1 (6 bases). The CDR3 length is 12 residues. With 4 bases removed from V and 8 bases from J, the gap between germline ends came to 12 bases. Germline V gives CDR1 SGHNT, CDR2 YYREEE (reference sequence).

The rearrangement links TRBV25-1 to TRBJ2-1; D is ambiguous. V lost 6 bases and J lost 5, with 2 bases in between. CDR1 MGHDK and CDR2 SYGVNS come from the germline V gene. The CDR3 sequence is 10 residues long. The CDR3 loop reads CASSDNEQFF. The CDR3 nucleotides are TGTGCCAGCAGCGACAATGAGCAGTTCTTC. Complete variable domain (other parts from reference TRBV25-1 and TRBJ2-1): EADIYQTPRYLVIGTGKKITLECSQTMGHDKMYWYQQDPGMELHLIHYSYGVNSTEKGDLSSESTVSRIRTEHFPLTLESARPSHTSQYLCASSDNEQFFGPGTRLTVL.

This chain connects TRBV2 to TRBJ1-4, with D perhaps matching TRBD1 (5 bases). The CDR3 spans 13 residues. Germline values: CDR1 SNHLY, CDR2 FYNNEI. Trimming took 2 bases from V and 8 from J, leaving 9 bases between them. CDR3 sequence (DNA): TGTGCCAGCAGTGAACAGGGAGGCGAAAAACTGTTTTTT. Amino acid sequence: CASSEQGGEKLFF.

A single count supports this clone. The rearrangement links TRBV27 to TRBJ1-5; TRBD1 is a possible D gene (5 bases). This CDR3 has 16 residues. Germline assignment: CDR1 MNHEY and CDR2 SMNVEV (reference sequence). The V end was cut by 8 bases, the J end by 0 bases, with 17 bases between. CDR3: CASSPFSGNSNQPQHF. The DNA for the CDR3 is TGTGCCAGCTCCCCCTTTTCAGGGAATAGCAATCAGCCCCAGCATTTT.

The J gene is TRBJ1-1, the V gene TRBV6-4; D ambiguous. This CDR3 is built from 14 residues. The germline gives CDR1 MRHNA, CDR2 SNTAGT. The V end was cut by 2 bases, the J end by 8 bases, with 15 bases between. CDR3: CASSDAGDSREAFF. CDR3 nucleotide sequence: TGTGCCAGCAGTGACGCCGGAGATTCGAGAGAAGCTTTCTTT.

In the case of this clone: The junction differs from germline at one of its ends, possibly a read error. The gene calls are TRBV7-9 and TRBJ2-7; TRBD2 aligns across 10 bases. This CDR3 spans 15 amino acids. Germline V gives CDR1 SEHNR, CDR2 FQNEAQ (reference sequence). Here the CDR3 reads CASSLGPSGSIPQHF. DNA for the CDR3: TGTGCCAGCAGCTTAGGTCCTAGCGGGAGTATCCCCCAGCACTTC.

The chain carries TRBV30 and TRBJ2-3; 12 bases agree with TRBD2. Trimming removed 4 bases from V and 8 bases from J; junction bases left unmatched: 4. CDR3 length: 13 residues. Germline CDR1 GTSNPN, CDR2 SVGIG (reference sequence). For the CDR3, the DNA is TGTGCCTGGACTAGCGGGGGGGTTGGTACGCAGTATTTT. Translation: CAWTSGGVGTQYF.

This clone has a single count. CDR3 in DNA: TGTGCCAGCAGTTTAGCGGGAAACACCATATATTTT. Translated, it gives CASSLAGNTIYF. The genes are TRBV28 and TRBJ1-3; D is uncertain. CDR1 is MDHEN and CDR2 is SYDVKM in the germline V gene. The CDR3 sequence is 12 residues long. Trimming took off 2 bases at V and 4 bases at J, with 3 bases between the two ends.

V gene TRBV2 combines with J gene TRBJ2-7; D is possibly TRBD1 (7 bases). Trimming took 3 bases from V and 2 from J, leaving 11 bases between them. Germline CDR1 and CDR2: SNHLY and FYNNEI. This CDR3 has 14 residues. CDR3 DNA sequence: TGTGCCAGCAGTGACAGGGGGGTAGCCTACGAGCAGTACTTC. Encoded protein: CASSDRGVAYEQYF.